A selection of T cell receptor beta chains follows, all from one sample in a study of blood T cell repertoires in COVID-19. Assay: immunoSEQ multiplex PCR; the TCRdb copy retains only in-frame clones and omits some. The sample yields roughly 67,000 clones, around nine tenths seen once. Sequenced input: peripheral blood. The receptors were gathered from a woman in her fifties or sixties with acute or convalescent COVID-19. The CDR3 runs from the conserved cysteine through the conserved F or W. The D gene is left open where the match is weak. Rows may omit the clone size; those that give it use once, few, many or a size class.

d_call	j_call	v_call	clone_size	cdr3_aa	cdr3_nt
.	TRBJ1-2	TRBV6-5	.	CASSYGPGGNYGYTF	TGTGCCAGCAGTTACGGGCCGGGCGGGAACTATGGCTACACCTTC
.	TRBJ2-1	TRBV4-3	.	CASSQETGFSYNEQFF	TGCGCCAGCAGCCAAGAAACAGGGTTCTCCTACAATGAGCAGTTCTTC
.	TRBJ1-1	TRBV6-5	.	CASSSRSGNTEAFF	TGTGCCAGCAGTTCACGATCGGGAAACACTGAAGCTTTCTTT
.	TRBJ2-5	TRBV6-5	once	CASSRRPFPGETQYF	TGTGCCAGCAGTCGAAGACCTTTTCCGGGAGAGACCCAGTACTTC
TRBD1	TRBJ2-5	TRBV5-8	.	CASSFGTGGQETQYF	TGTGCCAGCAGCTTTGGGACAGGGGGTCAAGAGACCCAGTACTTC
.	TRBJ1-2	TRBV9	once	CASSVGGGYGYTF	TGTGCCAGCAGCGTAGGAGGGGGCTATGGCTACACCTTC
.	TRBJ1-1	TRBV6-5	.	CASNKDRNTEAFF	TGTGCCAGCAACAAGGACAGGAACACTGAAGCTTTCTTT
.	TRBJ2-5	TRBV18	.	CASSLKRQETQYF	TGTGCCAGCTCACTCAAGCGGCAAGAGACCCAGTACTTC
TRBD2	TRBJ2-1	TRBV5-8	.	CASSPTKTSGSSNEQFF	TGTGCCAGCAGCCCTACTAAGACTAGCGGGAGTAGTAATGAGCAGTTCTTC
.	TRBJ1-1	TRBV10-3	.	CASRQETYTEAFF	TGTGCCAGTCGACAGGAGACCTACACTGAAGCTTTCTTT
TRBD2	TRBJ2-5	TRBV18	.	CASSPMSGGQETQYF	TGTGCCAGCTCACCAATGAGCGGGGGACAAGAGACCCAGTACTTC